The clone carrying this T cell receptor beta chain was seen many times. Its antigen is not known. Study observations and caveats: Greatest tumor Treg TCR overlap was with tumor naive CD4+ cells.

This CDR3 has 16 amino acids. Trimming cost V 1 base and J 5 bases; bases outside gene matches: 7. Germline V lookup: CDR1 MGHRA, CDR2 YSYEKL. Cells sorted as Tregs were CD4+, CD25+ and CD127-/low. TCRdb re-called the 5' RACE reads through MiXCR, storing one row per CDR3 protein. The table lists tens of thousands of distinct CDR3 sequences, roughly 20% of them singletons. The chain joins TRBV4-1 to TRBJ2-3; 9 nucleotides align to TRBD2. Material for sequencing was Tregs sorted from a lymph node. The clonotype originates from a female donor with breast cancer. CDR3 sequence (DNA): TGCGCCAGCAGCCAAGCCCCTAGCGGGAATGTAGATACGCAGTATTTT. Translation gives CASSQAPSGNVDTQYF.